The rows below give T cell receptor beta chains drawn from one sample of a study of blood T cell repertoires in COVID-19. Libraries were prepared by immunoSEQ multiplex PCR; TCRdb keeps only in-frame clonotypes and omits some of them. The repertoire holds over 45,000 clones, with 90% as singletons. Sequenced input: peripheral blood. These receptors were taken from a middle-aged man with acute or convalescent COVID-19. Both conserved end residues are part of each CDR3. The order of the fields is D gene, V gene, CDR3 length, J gene, clone size, CDR3 protein, CDR3 DNA. D genes are given only for firm matches. Size tells how often a clone was seen (once, few, many) or the class of an expanded clone, and some rows leave it out.

-	TRBV3-1/TRBV3-2	17	TRBJ2-7	-	CASSHDTRDGAYYEQYF	TGTGCCAGCAGCCATGACACCCGCGACGGCGCTTACTACGAGCAGTACTTC
TRBD2	TRBV12-5	16	TRBJ2-3	-	CASGTSGSSGPDTQYF	TGTGCTAGTGGCACGAGCGGGAGTAGTGGCCCAGATACGCAGTATTTT
TRBD1	TRBV5-1	16	TRBJ2-3	once	CASSHNGQDSTDTQYF	TGCGCCAGCAGCCACAACGGACAGGACAGCACAGATACGCAGTATTTT
TRBD1	TRBV19	16	TRBJ1-5	-	CASSIRAGGHNQPQHF	TGTGCCAGTAGTATAAGGGCAGGGGGCCACAATCAGCCCCAGCATTTT
-	TRBV6-5	14	TRBJ2-1	-	CASSKSGPYNEQFF	TGTGCCAGCAGTAAGAGCGGCCCCTACAATGAGCAGTTCTTC
TRBD2	TRBV23-1	16	TRBJ2-3	-	CASSQPTSCGTDTQYF	TGCGCCAGCAGTCAACCGACTAGCTGCGGCACAGATACGCAGTATTTT
-	TRBV11-2	13	TRBJ2-7	-	CASSLSAGNEQYF	TGTGCCAGCAGCTTATCCGCGGGGAACGAGCAGTACTTC
-	TRBV6-5	12	TRBJ2-3	-	CASSLAGDTQYF	TGTGCCAGCAGTCTCGCAGGGGATACGCAGTATTTT
-	TRBV7-8	12	TRBJ2-1	-	CASSLVPNEQFF	TGTGCCAGCAGCTTAGTCCCGAATGAGCAGTTCTTC
TRBD1	TRBV10-2	17	TRBJ2-1	-	CASSELLGTGDYNEQFF	TGCGCCAGCAGTGAGCTACTGGGGACAGGGGACTACAATGAGCAGTTCTTC
-	TRBV19	13	TRBJ1-4	-	CATRTGGSEKLFF	TGTGCCACCCGAACCGGAGGGAGTGAAAAACTGTTTTTT
TRBD2	TRBV5-5	16	TRBJ2-7	-	CASSYPGLAAPGEQYF	TGTGCCAGCAGCTACCCGGGACTAGCGGCCCCGGGCGAGCAGTACTTC
-	TRBV5-4	15	TRBJ2-1	-	CASSLGHGTYNEQFF	TGTGCCAGCAGCTTGGGACACGGGACTTACAATGAGCAGTTCTTC
TRBD2	TRBV19	16	TRBJ2-2	-	CASSMLAGVFTGELFF	TGTGCCAGTAGTATGCTAGCGGGAGTCTTCACCGGGGAGCTGTTTTTT
TRBD1	TRBV10-1	15	TRBJ2-2	-	CASSERGRYTGELFF	TGCGCCAGCAGTGAGAGGGGGCGGTACACCGGGGAGCTGTTTTTT
-	TRBV27	13	TRBJ1-2	-	CASSFGAAYGYTF	TGTGCCAGCAGTTTTGGGGCAGCCTATGGCTACACCTTC
TRBD2	TRBV20-1	14	TRBJ2-7	-	CSASSSGRINEQYF	TGCAGTGCTAGTTCTAGCGGGAGAATCAACGAGCAGTACTTC
TRBD1	TRBV9	17	TRBJ2-3	-	CASSVSRDRVGADTQYF	TGTGCCAGCAGCGTCTCCCGGGACAGGGTAGGGGCAGATACGCAGTATTTT
-	TRBV12-2	12	TRBJ2-7	-	CATGTSYYEQYF	TGTGCAACTGGGACTTCATACTACGAGCAGTACTTC
-	TRBV11-3	17	TRBJ1-6	-	CASSTNSGVLGNSPLHF	TGTGCCAGCAGCACAAACAGCGGGGTCCTTGGGAATTCACCCCTCCACTTT
TRBD2	TRBV5-1	13	TRBJ2-7	once	CASSVTSAYEQYF	TGCGCCAGCAGCGTGACTAGCGCCTACGAGCAGTACTTC
-	TRBV18	19	TRBJ1-5	-	CASSPAAGLLTPPNQPQHF	TGTGCCAGCTCACCAGCGGCAGGACTGTTAACACCCCCCAATCAGCCCCAGCATTTT
TRBD2	TRBV5-1	14	TRBJ2-7	-	CASSREPSTYEQYF	TGCGCCAGCTCGCGGGAGCCCAGCACCTACGAGCAGTACTTC
TRBD2	TRBV19	16	TRBJ2-5	-	CASSSVQLAVQETQYF	TGTGCCAGTAGCTCGGTACAACTAGCGGTCCAAGAGACCCAGTACTTC
-	TRBV27	14	TRBJ2-2	-	CASRPGWNTGELFF	TGTGCCAGCAGACCAGGGTGGAACACCGGGGAGCTGTTTTTT
-	TRBV2	16	TRBJ2-5	-	CASSEGSESSKETQYF	TGTGCCAGCAGTGAGGGCTCAGAATCGTCGAAAGAGACCCAGTACTTC
-	TRBV5-1	15	TRBJ1-1	-	CASSPRSGGNTEAFF	TGCGCCAGCAGCCCTCGAAGCGGAGGAAACACTGAAGCTTTCTTT
-	TRBV5-6	16	TRBJ2-7	-	CASSLVVGGGSYEQYF	TGTGCCAGCAGCTTGGTAGTCGGCGGTGGCTCCTACGAGCAGTACTTC
TRBD2	TRBV12-5	16	TRBJ2-5	few	CASGLGQREVQETQYF	TGTGCTAGTGGTTTGGGCCAGCGGGAGGTCCAAGAGACCCAGTACTTC
TRBD1	TRBV15	14	TRBJ2-7	-	CATSRRDRGPEQYF	TGTGCCACCAGCAGGAGGGACAGGGGACCCGAGCAGTACTTC
-	TRBV19	16	TRBJ1-1	-	CASSRDTSFLNTEAFF	TGTGCCAGTAGCCGGGACACCTCTTTCCTGAACACTGAAGCTTTCTTT
TRBD1	TRBV7-7	13	TRBJ2-7	-	CASSRGQAYEQYF	TGTGCCAGCAGCCGGGGACAGGCCTACGAGCAGTACTTC
TRBD1	TRBV6-5	15	TRBJ1-2	-	CATSNWDSPKEGYTF	TGTGCCACCTCGAACTGGGACAGCCCAAAGGAGGGCTACACCTTC
-	TRBV16	13	TRBJ2-1	-	CASSQLAGAEQFF	TGTGCCAGCAGCCAACTAGCCGGCGCTGAGCAGTTCTTC
-	TRBV29-1	12	TRBJ2-5	once	CSVDRGQETQYF	TGCAGCGTTGACAGGGGTCAAGAGACCCAGTACTTC
TRBD1	TRBV10-3	17	TRBJ1-5	-	CATTPGQGAGSNQPQHF	TGTGCCACCACACCGGGACAGGGGGCGGGAAGCAATCAGCCCCAGCATTTT
-	TRBV27	14	TRBJ2-1	-	CASSLAPQRNEQFF	TGTGCCAGCAGTTTAGCCCCACAGAGAAATGAGCAGTTCTTC
-	TRBV19	12	TRBJ2-7	-	CASSIVTYEQYF	TGTGCCAGTAGTATAGTCACCTACGAGCAGTACTTC
TRBD1	TRBV9	16	TRBJ1-3	-	CASSPGGNPGGNTIYF	TGTGCCAGCAGCCCAGGGGGGAACCCAGGTGGAAACACCATATATTTT
TRBD1	TRBV9	15	TRBJ2-3	-	CASSPLGQGADTQYF	TGTGCCAGCAGCCCCTTAGGACAGGGGGCAGATACGCAGTATTTT